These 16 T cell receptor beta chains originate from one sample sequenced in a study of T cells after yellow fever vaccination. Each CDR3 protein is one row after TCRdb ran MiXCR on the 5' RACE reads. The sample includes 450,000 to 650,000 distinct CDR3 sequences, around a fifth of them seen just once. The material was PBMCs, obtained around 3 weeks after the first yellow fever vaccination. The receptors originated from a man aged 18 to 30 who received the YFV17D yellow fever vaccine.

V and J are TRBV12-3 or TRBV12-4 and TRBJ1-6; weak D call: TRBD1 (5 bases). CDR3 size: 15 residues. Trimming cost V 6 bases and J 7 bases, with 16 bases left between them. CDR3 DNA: TGTGCCAGCAGAGTTTTGGGACGGGGAAATTCACCCCTCCACTTT. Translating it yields CASRVLGRGNSPLHF.

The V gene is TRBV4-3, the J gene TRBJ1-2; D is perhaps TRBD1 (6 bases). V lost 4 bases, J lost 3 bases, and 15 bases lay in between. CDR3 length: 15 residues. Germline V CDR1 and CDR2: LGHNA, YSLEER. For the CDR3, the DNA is TGCGCCAGCAGCCGAGAAAGACAGGCTCACTATGGCTACACCTTC. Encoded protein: CASSRERQAHYGYTF.

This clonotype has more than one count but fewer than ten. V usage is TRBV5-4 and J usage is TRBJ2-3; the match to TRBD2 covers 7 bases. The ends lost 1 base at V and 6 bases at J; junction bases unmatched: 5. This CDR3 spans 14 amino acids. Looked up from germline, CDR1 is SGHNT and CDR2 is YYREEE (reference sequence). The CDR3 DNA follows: TGTGCCAGCAGCTTGTCCAGCGGGGTTGATACGCAGTATTTT. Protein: CASSLSSGVDTQYF.

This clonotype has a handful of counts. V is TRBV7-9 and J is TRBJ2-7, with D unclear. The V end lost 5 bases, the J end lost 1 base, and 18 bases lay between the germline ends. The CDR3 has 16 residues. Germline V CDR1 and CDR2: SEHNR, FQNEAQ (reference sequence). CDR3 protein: CASSDATEQLSYEQYF. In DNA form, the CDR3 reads TGTGCCAGCAGCGATGCTACGGAACAGTTGTCCTACGAGCAGTACTTC. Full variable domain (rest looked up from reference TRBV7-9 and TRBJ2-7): DTGVSQNPRHKITKRGQNVTFRCDPISEHNRLYWYRQTLGQGPEFLTYFQNEAQLEKSRLLSDRFSAERPKGSFSTLEIQRTEQGDSAMYLCASSDATEQLSYEQYFGPGTRLTVT.

The CDR3 loop reads CASVGDSMNTEAFF. CDR3 bases: TGTGCCAGCGTTGGAGACAGCATGAACACTGAAGCTTTCTTT. This rearrangement joins TRBV28 to TRBJ1-1, with a possible D match to TRBD1 (5 bases). Germline CDR1 and CDR2: MDHEN and SYDVKM. Between the trimmed V and J ends, which lost 8 bases and 0 bases, there was a span of 13 bases. This CDR3 spans 14 amino acids.

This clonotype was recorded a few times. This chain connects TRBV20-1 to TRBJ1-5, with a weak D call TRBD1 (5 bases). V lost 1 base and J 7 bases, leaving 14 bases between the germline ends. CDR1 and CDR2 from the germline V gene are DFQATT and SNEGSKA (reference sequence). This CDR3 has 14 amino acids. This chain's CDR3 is CSARVGTGLQPQHF. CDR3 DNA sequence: TGCAGTGCTAGAGTCGGGACGGGATTACAGCCCCAGCATTTT.

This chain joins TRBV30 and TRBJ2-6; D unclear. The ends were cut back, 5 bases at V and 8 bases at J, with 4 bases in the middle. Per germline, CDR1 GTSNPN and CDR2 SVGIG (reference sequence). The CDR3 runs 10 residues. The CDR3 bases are TGTGCCTGGGACTCCAACGTCCTGACTTTC. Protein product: CAWDSNVLTF. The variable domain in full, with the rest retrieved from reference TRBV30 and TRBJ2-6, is SQTIHQWPATLVQPVGSPLSLECTVEGTSNPNLYWYRQAAGRGLQLLFYSVGIGQISSEVPQNLSASRPQDRQFILSSKKLLLSDSGFYLCAWDSNVLTFGAGSRLTVL.

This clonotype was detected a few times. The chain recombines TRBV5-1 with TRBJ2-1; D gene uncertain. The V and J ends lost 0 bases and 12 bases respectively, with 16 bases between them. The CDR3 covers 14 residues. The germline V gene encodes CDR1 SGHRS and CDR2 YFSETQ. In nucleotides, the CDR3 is TGCGCCAGCAGCTTGGAAGTGTTTAGAATTTCGCAGTTCTTC. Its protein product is CASSLEVFRISQFF.

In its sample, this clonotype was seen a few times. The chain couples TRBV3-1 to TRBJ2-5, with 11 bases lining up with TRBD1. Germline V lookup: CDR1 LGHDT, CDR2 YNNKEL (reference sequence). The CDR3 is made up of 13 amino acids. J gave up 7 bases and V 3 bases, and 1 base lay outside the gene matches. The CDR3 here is CASSQGQGGTQYF. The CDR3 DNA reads TGTGCCAGCAGCCAGGGACAGGGGGGGACCCAGTACTTC.

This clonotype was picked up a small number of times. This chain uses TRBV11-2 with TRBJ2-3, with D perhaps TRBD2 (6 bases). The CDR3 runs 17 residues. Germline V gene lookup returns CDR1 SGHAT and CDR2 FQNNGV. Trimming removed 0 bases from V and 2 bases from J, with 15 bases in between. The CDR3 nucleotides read TGTGCCAGCAGCTTAGATCAGGGCGGGGCTTTCACAGATACGCAGTATTTT. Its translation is CASSLDQGGAFTDTQYF.

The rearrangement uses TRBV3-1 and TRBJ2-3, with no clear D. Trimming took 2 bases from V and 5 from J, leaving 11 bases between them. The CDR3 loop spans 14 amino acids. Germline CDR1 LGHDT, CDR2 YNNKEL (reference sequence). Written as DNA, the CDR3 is TGTGCCAGCAGCCAAATGGGATTCGGAGATACGCAGTATTTT. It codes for CASSQMGFGDTQYF.

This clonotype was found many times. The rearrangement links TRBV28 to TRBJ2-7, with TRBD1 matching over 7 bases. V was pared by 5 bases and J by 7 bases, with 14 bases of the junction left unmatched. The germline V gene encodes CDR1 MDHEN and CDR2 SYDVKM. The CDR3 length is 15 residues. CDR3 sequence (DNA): TGTGCCAGCAGTACCCCGGACAGGCAGTATGGGGAGCAGTACGTC. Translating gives CASSTPDRQYGEQYV.

The CDR3 DNA follows: TGTGCCAGCAGCAAAGAGGCCCGTTCCAGGGGTCGCGAGCAGTACGTC. Protein sequence: CASSKEARSRGREQYV. V gene TRBV21-1 combines with J gene TRBJ2-7; the table's D call, TRBD1, was not checked against the DNA. TRBV21-1 is tagged as a pseudogene. CDR3 size: 16 residues.

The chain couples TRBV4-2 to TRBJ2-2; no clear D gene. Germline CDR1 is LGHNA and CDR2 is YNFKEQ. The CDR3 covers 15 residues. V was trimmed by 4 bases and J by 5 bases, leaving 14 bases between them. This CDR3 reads CASSRRWAETGELFF. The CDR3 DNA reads TGTGCCAGCAGCCGAAGATGGGCTGAAACCGGGGAGCTGTTTTTT.

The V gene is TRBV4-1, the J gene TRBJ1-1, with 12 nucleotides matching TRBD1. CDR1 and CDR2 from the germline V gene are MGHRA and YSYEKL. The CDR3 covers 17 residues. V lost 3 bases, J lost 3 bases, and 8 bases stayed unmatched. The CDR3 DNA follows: TGCGCCAGCAGCCACCTACCGGGACAGGGGGCCGACACTGAAGCTTTCTTT. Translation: CASSHLPGQGADTEAFF.

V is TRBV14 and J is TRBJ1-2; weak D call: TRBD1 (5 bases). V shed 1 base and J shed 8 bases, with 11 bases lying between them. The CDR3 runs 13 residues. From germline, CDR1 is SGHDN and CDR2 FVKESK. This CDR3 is CASSQAGTFGYTF. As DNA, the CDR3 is TGTGCCAGCAGCCAAGCGGGGACTTTCGGCTACACCTTC.